Below, 24 T cell receptor beta chains from the same sample are listed, as sequenced in a study of control samples from healthy donors and cancer patients. Measured with immunoSEQ multiplex PCR; TCRdb has only the in-frame clones, and not every one. The sample shows 90,000 to 150,000 clones, more than 75% of them seen only once. Sequences were obtained from blood. Receptor source: a man aged 30 to 45 in good health.

Note on this clone: The sample contains more than one DNA sequence encoding this CDR3. The chain recombines TRBV11-2 with TRBJ1-1, with D possibly being TRBD1 (6 bases). Trimming took 2 bases from V and 2 from J, leaving 9 bases between them. The CDR3 contains 14 residues. Per the germline V gene, CDR1 is SGHAT and CDR2 is FQNNGV. Here the CDR3 reads CASSLTGTNTEAFF. The CDR3 coding sequence is TGTGCCAGCAGCTTAACAGGGACAAACACTGAAGCTTTCTTT.

The chain recombines TRBV7-9 with TRBJ1-1; D is uncertain. Trimming removed 4 bases at V and 3 bases at J, with 15 bases between. Per germline, CDR1 SEHNR and CDR2 FQNEAQ (reference sequence). This CDR3 has 15 amino acids. The CDR3 nucleotides are TGTGCCAGCAGCTCCGAGCTCACTGTTGACACTGAAGCTTTCTTT. This sequence encodes CASSSELTVDTEAFF.

The chain couples TRBV2 to TRBJ1-2; a weak D match, TRBD1 (6 bases). CDR1 is SNHLY and CDR2 is FYNNEI in the germline V gene. There are 13 residues in the CDR3. V lost 0 bases and J lost 8, with 10 bases in between. CDR3 sequence reads: CASSEASRGGYTF. The CDR3 DNA reads as TGTGCCAGCAGTGAAGCGTCCAGGGGAGGCTACACCTTC.

The rearrangement joins TRBV29-1 to TRBJ2-7; 7 bases match TRBD1. The CDR3 length is 14 residues. The germline V gene has CDR1 SQVTM and CDR2 ANQGSEA. Unmatched junction bases numbered 9, after V lost 4 bases and J lost 3 bases. In nucleotides, the CDR3 is TGCAGCGTTGTAGGTCTGGGACAGAACTACGAGCAGTACTTC. Translated, it gives CSVVGLGQNYEQYF.

J is TRBJ2-1 and V is TRBV21-1; TRBD2 is the table's D call and was not checked against the DNA. TRBV21-1 is noted as a pseudogene. CDR3 length: 15 residues. The CDR3 DNA is TGTGCCAGCACCAGTCGGGACTCCTCCTACAATGAGCAGTTCTTC. The encoded protein is CASTSRDSSYNEQFF.

The chain links TRBV6-5 to TRBJ2-2; D call uncertain. Germline V gene data show CDR1 as MNHEY and CDR2 as SVGAGI. V lost 2 bases, J lost 6 bases, and 10 bases lay in between. This CDR3 contains 14 residues. The DNA for the CDR3 is TGTGCCAGCAGTTACGCCATTAGGGCCGGGGAGCTGTTTTTT. Protein sequence: CASSYAIRAGELFF.

This clone was recorded once. The chain combines TRBV10-2 with TRBJ2-5; 7 positions agree with TRBD1. CDR3 size: 15 residues. Germline V CDR1 and CDR2: WSHSY, SAAADI. J lost 4 bases, V lost 2 bases, and 7 bases had no gene match. The CDR3 nucleotides are TGCGCCAGCAGTGAGCCCCTACAGGGGACAGAGACCCAGTACTTC. Translating it yields CASSEPLQGTETQYF.

The chain links TRBV5-8 to TRBJ1-5; the D gene is possibly TRBD1 (5 bases). V lost 4 bases and J 5 bases, leaving 16 bases between the germline ends. The germline V gene encodes CDR1 SGHTS and CDR2 YDEGEE. This CDR3 spans 15 amino acids. The CDR3 loop reads CASSLDGTADQPQHF. Written as DNA, the CDR3 is TGTGCCAGCAGCCTGGACGGGACGGCAGATCAGCCCCAGCATTTT.

The table lists this clone with a count of one. The chain uses TRBV29-1 and TRBJ1-2; the D gene is possibly TRBD1 (6 bases). V lost 4 bases, J lost 3 bases, and 15 bases lay in between. This CDR3 is built from 14 residues. Germline V gene data show CDR1 as SQVTM and CDR2 as ANQGSEA. CDR3 sequence: CSVVEGGEYYGYTF. The CDR3 bases are TGCAGCGTTGTTGAGGGGGGAGAGTACTATGGCTACACCTTC.

J is TRBJ2-2 and V is TRBV7-2; TRBD2 aligns across 8 bases. Germline CDR1 SGHTA, CDR2 FQGNSA. V was clipped by 4 bases and J by 0 bases; unmatched bases: 4. CDR3 length: 16 amino acids. The CDR3 spells CASSSSSGSNTGELFF. The DNA for the CDR3 is TGTGCCAGCAGCTCCTCTAGCGGGTCGAACACCGGGGAGCTGTTTTTT. The full variable domain, its missing parts supplied by reference TRBV7-2 and TRBJ2-2, is GAGVSQSPSNKVTEKGKDVELRCDPISGHTALYWYRQSLGQGLEFLIYFQGNSAPDKSGLPSDRFSAERTGGSVSTLTIQRTQQEDSAVYLCASSSSSGSNTGELFFGEGSRLTVL.

The V call is TRBV25-1, the J call TRBJ2-5; weak D call: TRBD2 (7 bases). The length of the CDR3 is 15 residues. Trimming shortened V by 2 bases and J by 6 bases, and 16 bases separated the two germline ends. Germline V CDR1 and CDR2: MGHDK, SYGVNS. CDR3 protein: CASSERGEGLKTQYF. CDR3 coding DNA: TGTGCCAGCAGTGAAAGGGGGGAGGGTTTGAAGACCCAGTACTTC.

This chain connects TRBV10-1 to TRBJ2-7; 8 bases map to TRBD2. The CDR3 is 15 amino acids. V gave up 3 bases and J gave up 1 base; unmatched junction bases: 5. Germline V gives CDR1 WNHNN, CDR2 SYGVQD (reference sequence). The CDR3 reads CASSEGSGVSYEQYF. Here the CDR3 DNA reads TGCGCCAGCAGTGAAGGTAGCGGGGTATCCTACGAGCAGTACTTC.

V gene TRBV30 combines with J gene TRBJ2-7; D possibly corresponds to TRBD1 (5 bases). Between the trimmed V and J ends, which lost 3 bases and 3 bases, there was a span of 9 bases. The CDR3 spans 12 residues. Germline V gives CDR1 GTSNPN, CDR2 SVGIG (reference sequence). CDR3 loop: CAWRPQGYEQYF. CDR3 nucleotides: TGTGCCTGGAGACCCCAGGGCTACGAGCAGTACTTC.

The chain couples TRBV6-6 to TRBJ2-7; D possibly uses TRBD1 or TRBD2 (5 bases each). Germline V gene lookup returns CDR1 MNHNY and CDR2 SVGAGI (reference sequence). This CDR3 contains 13 residues. V shed 6 bases and J shed 0 bases, with 9 bases lying between them. The CDR3 here is CASSRGNSYEQYF. The CDR3 DNA sequence: TGTGCCAGCAGCCGGGGCAACTCCTACGAGCAGTACTTC.

CDR3 sequence reads: CAWTLGRVNTEAFF. CDR3 bases: TGTGCCTGGACTTTAGGACGGGTGAACACTGAAGCTTTCTTT. The rearrangement joins TRBV30 to TRBJ1-1; D unresolved. This CDR3 comprises 14 residues. V lost 4 bases and J 0 bases, leaving 12 bases between the germline ends. The V gene's germline CDR1 is GTSNPN and CDR2 SVGIG (reference sequence). The complete variable domain, with remaining parts taken from reference TRBV30 and TRBJ1-1, reads SQTIHQWPATLVQPVGSPLSLECTVEGTSNPNLYWYRQAAGRGLQLLFYSVGIGQISSEVPQNLSASRPQDRQFILSSKKLLLSDSGFYLCAWTLGRVNTEAFFGQGTRLTVV.

This clone was seen once. This chain joins TRBV11-2 and TRBJ2-1; D ambiguous. The CDR3 has 13 residues. Germline-derived CDR1 and CDR2 are SGHAT and FQNNGV. The V end was cut by 0 bases, the J end by 6 bases, with 6 bases between. CDR3 DNA: TGTGCCAGCAGCTTAGATCCCCCCAATGAGCAGTTCTTC. It translates to CASSLDPPNEQFF.

The chain employs TRBV27 and TRBJ1-2; unclear D gene. The V gene's germline CDR1 is MNHEY and CDR2 SMNVEV (reference sequence). V was clipped by 2 bases and J by 3 bases, with 7 bases between them. The CDR3 loop spans 13 amino acids. CDR3: CASSLGVYYGYTF. The DNA for the CDR3 is TGTGCCAGCAGTTTAGGGGTTTACTATGGCTACACCTTC.

This sequence joins TRBV27 and TRBJ1-5; unclear D gene. Trimming stripped 0 bases from V and 6 bases from J, with 9 bases between. Per germline, CDR1 MNHEY and CDR2 SMNVEV (reference sequence). There are 14 residues in the CDR3. The DNA for the CDR3 is TGTGCCAGCAGTTTATCCGGGGAGGGTCAGCCCCAGCATTTT. Translating gives CASSLSGEGQPQHF.

Here the CDR3 reads CASSSTGGWSGELFF. The CDR3 coding sequence is TGTGCCAGCAGCTCGACAGGGGGCTGGTCCGGGGAGCTGTTTTTT. The chain carries TRBV7-3 and TRBJ2-2; 10 nucleotides align to TRBD1. CDR3 length equals 15 residues. Germline-derived CDR1 and CDR2 are SGHTA and FQGTGA. The V and J ends lost 4 bases and 6 bases, in that order; junction bases with no gene match: 5.

This rearrangement joins TRBV12-3 or TRBV12-4 to TRBJ1-2; no reliable D call. CDR3 length: 12 residues. V was pared by 0 bases and J by 8 bases, with 7 bases between. The CDR3 region has the DNA TGTGCCAGCAGTTTAGCAGGCGCGGGCTACACCTTC. The encoded protein is CASSLAGAGYTF.

In nucleotides, the CDR3 is TGTGCCAGCACGGGACAGCAGAACACTGAAGCTTTCTTT. As protein: CASTGQQNTEAFF. The genes are TRBV12-3 or TRBV12-4 and TRBJ1-1, with 7 bases lining up with TRBD1. V lost 7 bases, J lost 1 base, and 3 bases stayed unmatched. The CDR3 contains 13 residues.

Only one count was recorded for this clone. CDR3 DNA: TGTGCCTGTCGCGACAGGGACTCCTACGAGCAGTACTTC. It yields the protein CACRDRDSYEQYF. V usage is TRBV30 and J usage is TRBJ2-7; 7 nucleotides agree with TRBD1. CDR3 length: 13 residues. The junction had 5 bases not matched to a gene; V was cut back by 6 bases and J by 0 bases. CDR1 and CDR2 from the germline V gene are GTSNPN and SVGIG (reference sequence).

The CDR3 bases are TGTGCCAGCAGTTTAATCAGGATGGGGGACACTGAAGCTTTCTTT. It translates to CASSLIRMGDTEAFF. The rearrangement joins TRBV27 to TRBJ1-1; TRBD1 might be the D (5 bases). The CDR3 has 15 amino acids. Germline V gene sequence: CDR1 MNHEY, CDR2 SMNVEV (reference sequence). The ends were cut back, 2 bases at V and 3 bases at J, with 13 bases in the middle.

The gene calls are TRBV24-1 and TRBJ2-2; 7 positions match TRBD1. The ends lost 3 bases at V and 5 bases at J; junction bases unmatched: 5. Per the germline V gene, CDR1 is KGHDR and CDR2 is SFDVKD. The CDR3 totals 15 residues. The CDR3 loop reads CATSDETGRTGELFF. The CDR3 DNA follows: TGTGCCACCAGTGATGAGACAGGGCGAACCGGGGAGCTGTTTTTT.